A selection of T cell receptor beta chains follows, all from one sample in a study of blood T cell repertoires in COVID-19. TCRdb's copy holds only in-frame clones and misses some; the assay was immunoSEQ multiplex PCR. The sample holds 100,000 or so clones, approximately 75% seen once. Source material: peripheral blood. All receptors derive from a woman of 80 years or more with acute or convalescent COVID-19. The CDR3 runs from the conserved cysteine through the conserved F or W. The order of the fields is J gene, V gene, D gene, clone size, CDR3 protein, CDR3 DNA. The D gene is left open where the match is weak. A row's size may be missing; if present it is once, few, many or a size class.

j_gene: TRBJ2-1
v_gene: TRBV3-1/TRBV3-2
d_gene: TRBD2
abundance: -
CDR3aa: CASSQILAGGYNEQFF
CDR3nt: TGTGCCAGCAGCCAAATTCTAGCGGGGGGGTACAATGAGCAGTTCTTC

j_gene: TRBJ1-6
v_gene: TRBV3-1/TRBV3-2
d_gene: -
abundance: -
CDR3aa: CASHLSSYNSPLHF
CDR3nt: TGTGCCAGTCATCTGAGCTCCTATAATTCACCCCTCCACTTT

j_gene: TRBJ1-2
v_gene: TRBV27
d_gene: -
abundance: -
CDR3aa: CASKSGSTGRGYGYTF
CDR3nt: TGTGCCAGCAAGTCCGGCAGTACAGGGAGGGGGTATGGCTACACCTTC

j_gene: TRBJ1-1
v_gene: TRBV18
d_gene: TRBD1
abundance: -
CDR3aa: CASSPGTGVEFTEAFF
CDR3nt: TGTGCCAGCTCACCAGGGACAGGGGTCGAATTTACTGAAGCTTTCTTT

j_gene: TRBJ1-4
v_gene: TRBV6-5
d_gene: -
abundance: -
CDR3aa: CASSYSPTGDNEKLFF
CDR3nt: TGTGCCAGCAGTTACTCTCCTACGGGTGATAATGAAAAACTGTTTTTT

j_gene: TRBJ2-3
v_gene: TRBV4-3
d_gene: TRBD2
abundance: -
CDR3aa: CASSQDRLAGTTDTQYF
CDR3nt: TGCGCCAGCAGCCAAGACCGACTAGCGGGGACCACAGATACGCAGTATTTT

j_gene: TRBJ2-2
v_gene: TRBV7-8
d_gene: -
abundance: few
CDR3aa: CASSPWRGVTGELFF
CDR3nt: TGTGCCAGCAGCCCCTGGCGGGGCGTCACCGGGGAGCTGTTTTTT

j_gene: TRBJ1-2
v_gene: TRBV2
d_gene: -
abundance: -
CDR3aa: CASSASPRGYGYTF
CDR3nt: TGTGCCAGCAGTGCTTCCCCCCGGGGCTATGGCTACACCTTC

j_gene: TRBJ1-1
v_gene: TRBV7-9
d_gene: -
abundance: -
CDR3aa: CASELGGNTEAFF
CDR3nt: TGTGCCAGCGAGCTTGGAGGCAATACTGAAGCTTTCTTT

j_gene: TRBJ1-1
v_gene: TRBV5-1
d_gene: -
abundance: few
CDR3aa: CASSSFVAGDTEAFF
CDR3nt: TGCGCCAGCAGTTCCTTTGTGGCGGGGGACACTGAAGCTTTCTTT

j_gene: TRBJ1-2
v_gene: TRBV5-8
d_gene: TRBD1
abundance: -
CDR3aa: CASSLEGQSGYTF
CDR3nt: TGTGCCAGCAGCTTGGAGGGACAGTCGGGCTACACCTTC

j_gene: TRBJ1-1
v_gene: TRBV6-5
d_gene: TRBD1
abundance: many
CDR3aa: CASPRGANTEAFF
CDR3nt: TGTGCCAGCCCCAGGGGGGCGAACACTGAAGCTTTCTTT

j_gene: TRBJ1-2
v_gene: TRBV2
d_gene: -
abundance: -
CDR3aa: CGGGNLNYGYTF
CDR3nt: TGTGGGGGAGGGAACCTTAACTATGGCTACACCTTC

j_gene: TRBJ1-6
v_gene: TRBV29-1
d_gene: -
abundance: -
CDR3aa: CSVADSYNSPLHF
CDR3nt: TGCAGCGTTGCCGACAGCTATAATTCACCCCTCCACTTT

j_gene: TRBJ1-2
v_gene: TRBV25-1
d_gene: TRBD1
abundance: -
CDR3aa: CASSEGTGVDYGYTF
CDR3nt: TGTGCCAGCAGTGAGGGGACAGGGGTGGACTATGGCTACACCTTC

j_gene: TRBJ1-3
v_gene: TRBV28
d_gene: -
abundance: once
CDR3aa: CASRTSGNTIYF
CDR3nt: TGTGCCAGCAGGACTTCTGGAAACACCATATATTTT

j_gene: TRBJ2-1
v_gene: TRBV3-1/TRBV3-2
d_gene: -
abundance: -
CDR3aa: CASSPHQGAGDEQFF
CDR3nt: TGTGCCAGCAGCCCCCATCAGGGGGCGGGGGATGAGCAGTTCTTC

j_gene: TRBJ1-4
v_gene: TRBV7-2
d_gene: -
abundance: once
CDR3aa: CASSPLPPGLNEKLFF
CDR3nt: TGTGCCAGCAGCCCCCTACCCCCAGGACTTAATGAAAAACTGTTTTTT

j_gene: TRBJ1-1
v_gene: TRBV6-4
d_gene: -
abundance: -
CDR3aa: CATPYTEAFF
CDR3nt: TGTGCCACCCCGTACACTGAAGCTTTCTTT

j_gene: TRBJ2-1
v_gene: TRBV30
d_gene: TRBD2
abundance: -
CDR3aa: CAWSILGRGGEQFF
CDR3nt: TGTGCCTGGAGTATCCTAGGCCGGGGGGGGGAGCAGTTCTTC

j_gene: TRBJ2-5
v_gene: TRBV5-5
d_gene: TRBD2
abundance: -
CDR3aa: CASSPGVAGKETQYF
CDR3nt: TGTGCCAGCAGCCCAGGAGTAGCGGGGAAGGAGACCCAGTACTTC

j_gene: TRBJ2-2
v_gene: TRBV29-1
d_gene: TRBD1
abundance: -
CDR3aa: CSVDGQGAGTGELFF
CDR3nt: TGCAGCGTTGACGGTCAGGGGGCGGGCACCGGGGAGCTGTTTTTT

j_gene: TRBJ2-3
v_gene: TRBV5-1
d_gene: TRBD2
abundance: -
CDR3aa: CASSLTSGGLDTQYF
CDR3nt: TGCGCCAGCAGCCTGACTAGCGGGGGTTTAGATACGCAGTATTTT

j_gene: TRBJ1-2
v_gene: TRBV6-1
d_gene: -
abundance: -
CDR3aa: CASSAASPNYGYTF
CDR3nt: TGTGCCAGCAGTGCAGCCAGTCCTAACTATGGCTACACCTTC

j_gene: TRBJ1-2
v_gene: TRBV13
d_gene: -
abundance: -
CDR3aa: CASSLLPGHGYTF
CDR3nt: TGTGCCAGCAGCTTACTCCCAGGTCATGGCTACACCTTC

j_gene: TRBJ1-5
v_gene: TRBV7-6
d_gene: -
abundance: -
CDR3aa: CASSSSPNQPQHF
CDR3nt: TGTGCCAGCAGCTCCTCTCCTAATCAGCCCCAGCATTTT

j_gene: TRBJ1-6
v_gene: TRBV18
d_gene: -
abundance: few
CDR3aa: CASSPEGGWNSPLHF
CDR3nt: TGTGCCAGCTCACCAGAAGGGGGTTGGAATTCACCCCTCCACTTT

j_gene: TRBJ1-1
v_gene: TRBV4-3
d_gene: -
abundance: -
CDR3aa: CASSQDFAGTEAFF
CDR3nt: TGCGCCAGCAGCCAAGACTTCGCCGGGACAGAAGCTTTCTTT

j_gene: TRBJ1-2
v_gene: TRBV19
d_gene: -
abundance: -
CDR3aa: CASSIISGRAYQNYGYTF
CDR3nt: TGTGCCAGTAGTATAATAAGTGGCAGAGCGTACCAAAACTATGGCTACACCTTC

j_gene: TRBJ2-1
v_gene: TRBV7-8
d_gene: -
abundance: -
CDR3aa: CASSLASVLRGNEQFF
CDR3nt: TGTGCCAGCAGCTTAGCATCGGTGCTCAGAGGGAATGAGCAGTTCTTC

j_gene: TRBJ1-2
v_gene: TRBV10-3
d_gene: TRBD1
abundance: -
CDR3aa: CAISEAGGANYGYTF
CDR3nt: TGTGCCATCAGTGAGGCAGGGGGAGCTAACTATGGCTACACCTTC

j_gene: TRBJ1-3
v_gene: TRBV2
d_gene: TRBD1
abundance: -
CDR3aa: CASRDRGGGNTIYF
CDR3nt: TGTGCCAGCCGGGACAGGGGGGGTGGAAACACCATATATTTT

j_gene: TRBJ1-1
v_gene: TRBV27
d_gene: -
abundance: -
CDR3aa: CASSFRHLNTEAFF
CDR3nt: TGTGCCAGCAGTTTCAGACACCTGAACACTGAAGCTTTCTTT

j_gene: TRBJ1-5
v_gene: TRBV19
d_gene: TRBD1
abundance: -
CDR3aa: CASSINSGGLQPQHF
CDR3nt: TGTGCCAGTAGTATCAATTCAGGGGGCCTTCAGCCCCAGCATTTT

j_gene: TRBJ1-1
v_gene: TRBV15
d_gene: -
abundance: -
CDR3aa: CATARGNTEAFF
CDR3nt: TGTGCCACCGCCAGGGGGAACACTGAAGCTTTCTTT

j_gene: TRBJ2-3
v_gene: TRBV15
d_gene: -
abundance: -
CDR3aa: CATSRGYGGATDTQYF
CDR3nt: TGTGCCACCAGCAGGGGGTATGGGGGCGCAACAGATACGCAGTATTTT

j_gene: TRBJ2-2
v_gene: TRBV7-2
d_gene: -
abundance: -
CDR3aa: CASSLGNRDTGELFF
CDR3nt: TGTGCCAGCAGCTTAGGCAACAGGGACACCGGGGAGCTGTTTTTT

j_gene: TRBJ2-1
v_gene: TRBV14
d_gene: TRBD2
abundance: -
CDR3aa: CASSYTSGGPNEQFF
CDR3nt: TGTGCCAGCAGCTACACTAGCGGGGGCCCCAATGAGCAGTTCTTC

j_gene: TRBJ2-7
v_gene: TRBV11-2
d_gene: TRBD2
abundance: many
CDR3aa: CASSPLNRGGLASSYEQYF
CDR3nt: TGTGCCAGCAGCCCACTCAACCGCGGGGGACTAGCTAGCTCCTACGAGCAGTACTTC

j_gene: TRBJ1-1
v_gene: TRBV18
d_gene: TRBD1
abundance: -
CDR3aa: CASSPYRGELSTEAFF
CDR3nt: TGTGCCAGCTCACCTTACAGGGGGGAATTAAGCACTGAAGCTTTCTTT